Listed here are 5 T cell receptor beta chains from one sample, sequenced in a study of blood T cell repertoires in COVID-19 (dated by TCRdb to 2020 to 2022). Library prep was done by the immunoSEQ multiplex PCR assay. TCRdb mirrors the immuneACCESS table, restricted to in-frame sequences. Some clones are absent from its copies; in checked studies, under half trace to an unresolved V gene, and the reason for the others is unknown. The sample has roughly 150,000 clones on record, around 90% of them singletons. Of the sample, approximately 2.4% falls within the top ten clones. Input material: peripheral blood. The origin of the receptors is a young man with acute or convalescent COVID-19.

The chain has TRBV29-1 and TRBJ2-1; 8 bases align to TRBD1. With 7 bases clipped from V and 9 bases from J, the junction kept 14 bases outside the gene matches. This CDR3 comprises 14 residues. Germline CDR1 is SQVTM and CDR2 is ANQGSEA. The CDR3 bases are TGCAGCGCTGCTGTGGACAGGGTATCTGTTGAGCAGTTCTTC. Residues: CSAAVDRVSVEQFF.

The chain employs TRBV6-5 and TRBJ1-5; 7 bases match TRBD1. This CDR3 comprises 15 residues. J lost 4 bases, V lost 4 bases, and 7 bases had no gene match. The germline V gene encodes CDR1 MNHEY and CDR2 SVGAGI. For the CDR3, the DNA is TGTGCCAGCAGTTGGACAGGCCTGGGGAATCAGCCCCAGCATTTT. It encodes CASSWTGLGNQPQHF.

The rearrangement joins TRBV19 to TRBJ1-1; D gene unclear. The germline V gene has CDR1 LNHDA and CDR2 SQIVND (reference sequence). There are 14 residues in the CDR3. V was cut by 5 bases and J by 7 bases, with 17 bases left in between. CDR3 nucleotides: TGTGCCAGTAGTGGCTGGGCCGGGAGAGGTGAAGCTTTCTTT. It encodes CASSGWAGRGEAFF.

V usage is TRBV30 and J usage is TRBJ1-2, with a possible D match to TRBD1 (5 bases). Per the germline V gene, CDR1 is GTSNPN and CDR2 is SVGIG (reference sequence). The CDR3 contains 10 residues. The ends were cut back, 3 bases at V and 8 bases at J, with 7 bases in the middle. DNA for the CDR3: TGTGCCTGGAGAAGGGGAGGCTACACCTTC. Translating gives CAWRRGGYTF. The entire variable domain, with the rest obtained from reference TRBV30 and TRBJ1-2, is as follows: SQTIHQWPATLVQPVGSPLSLECTVEGTSNPNLYWYRQAAGRGLQLLFYSVGIGQISSEVPQNLSASRPQDRQFILSSKKLLLSDSGFYLCAWRRGGYTFGSGTRLTVV.

The chain uses TRBV6-5 and TRBJ2-7; perhaps TRBD2 as D (6 bases). In germline, CDR1 is MNHEY, CDR2 SVGAGI. This CDR3 spans 13 amino acids. V lost 7 bases and J lost 0, with 10 bases in between. The CDR3 spells CASTSSVSYEQYF. CDR3 nucleotides: TGTGCCAGCACCTCTAGCGTCTCCTACGAGCAGTACTTC.